This T cell receptor (beta chain) was identified in a study of CD8 T cells in ankylosing spondylitis. Whole-study results and caveats: It appeared that ankylosing spondylitis blood was characterized by a TCR beta motif of 8 or 9 highly homologous variants.

Trimming removed 5 bases from V and 2 bases from J; junction bases left unmatched: 5. CDR3 length: 16 amino acids. Germline CDR1 MDHEN, CDR2 SYDVKM. A single record per CDR3 protein comes from TCRdb applying MiXCR to the 5' RACE reads. The table shows under 200,000 distinct CDR3 sequences, with approximately 13% occurring only once. This clonotype has a count of ten or more. Its antigen remains unidentified. The sequencing sample was made of blood, either unsorted or a sorted T cell fraction (not recorded which). The chain couples TRBV28 to TRBJ2-2; TRBD2 agrees at 10 bases. The sequence derives from a female donor with ankylosing spondylitis or in good health (not recorded which). The CDR3 protein is CASSPLAGVNTGELFF. The CDR3 nucleotides read TGTGCCAGCAGTCCTCTAGCGGGAGTTAACACCGGGGAGCTGTTTTTT.